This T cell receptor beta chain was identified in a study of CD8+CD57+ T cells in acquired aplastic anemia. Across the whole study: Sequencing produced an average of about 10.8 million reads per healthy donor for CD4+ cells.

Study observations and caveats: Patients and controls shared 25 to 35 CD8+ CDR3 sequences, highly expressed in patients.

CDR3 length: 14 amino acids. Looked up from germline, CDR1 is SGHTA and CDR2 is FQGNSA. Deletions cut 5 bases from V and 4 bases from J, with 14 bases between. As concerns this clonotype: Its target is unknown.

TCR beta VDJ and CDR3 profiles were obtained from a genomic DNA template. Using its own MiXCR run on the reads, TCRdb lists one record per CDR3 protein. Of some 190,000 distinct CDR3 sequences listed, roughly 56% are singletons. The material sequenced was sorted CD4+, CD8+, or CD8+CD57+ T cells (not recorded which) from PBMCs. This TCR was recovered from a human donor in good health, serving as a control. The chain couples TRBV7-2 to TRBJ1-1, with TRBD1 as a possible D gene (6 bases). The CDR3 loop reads CASSQRGPGTEAFF. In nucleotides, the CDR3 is TGTGCCAGCAGCCAACGGGGGCCCGGCACTGAAGCTTTCTTT.